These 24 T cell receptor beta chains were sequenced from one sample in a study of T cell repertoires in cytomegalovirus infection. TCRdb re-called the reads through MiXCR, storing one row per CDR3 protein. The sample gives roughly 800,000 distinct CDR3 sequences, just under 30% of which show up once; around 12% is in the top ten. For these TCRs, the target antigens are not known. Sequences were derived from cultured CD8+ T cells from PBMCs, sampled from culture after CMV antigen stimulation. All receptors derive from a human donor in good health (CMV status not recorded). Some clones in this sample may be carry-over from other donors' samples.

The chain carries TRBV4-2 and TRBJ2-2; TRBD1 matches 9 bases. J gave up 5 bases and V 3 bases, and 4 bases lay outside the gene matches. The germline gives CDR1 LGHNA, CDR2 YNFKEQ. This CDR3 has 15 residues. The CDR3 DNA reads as TGTGCCAGCAGCCAGGGACAGGGAGGTACCGGGGAGCTGTTTTTT. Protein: CASSQGQGGTGELFF.

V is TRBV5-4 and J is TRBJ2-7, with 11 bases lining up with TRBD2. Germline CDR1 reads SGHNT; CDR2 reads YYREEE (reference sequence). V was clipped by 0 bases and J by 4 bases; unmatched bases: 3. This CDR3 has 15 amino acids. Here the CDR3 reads CASSLVASGGYEQYF. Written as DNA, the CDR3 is TGTGCCAGCAGCTTGGTGGCTAGCGGGGGGTACGAGCAGTACTTC.

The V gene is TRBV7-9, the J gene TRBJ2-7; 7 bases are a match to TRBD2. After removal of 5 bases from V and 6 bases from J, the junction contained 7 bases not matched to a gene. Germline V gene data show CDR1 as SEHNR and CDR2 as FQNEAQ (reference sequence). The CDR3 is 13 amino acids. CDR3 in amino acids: CASSPRGVFEQYV. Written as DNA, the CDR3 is TGTGCCAGCAGCCCACGGGGGGTGTTCGAGCAGTACGTC.

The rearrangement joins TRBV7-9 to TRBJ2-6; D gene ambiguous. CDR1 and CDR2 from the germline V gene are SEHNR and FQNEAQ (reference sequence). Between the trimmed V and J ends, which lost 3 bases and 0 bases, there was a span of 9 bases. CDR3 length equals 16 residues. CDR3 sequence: CASSLIGLSGANVLTF. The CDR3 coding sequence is TGTGCCAGCAGCTTGATCGGGCTCTCTGGGGCCAACGTCCTGACTTTC. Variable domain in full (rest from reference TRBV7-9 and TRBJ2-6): DTGVSQNPRHKITKRGQNVTFRCDPISEHNRLYWYRQTLGQGPEFLTYFQNEAQLEKSRLLSDRFSAERPKGSFSTLEIQRTEQGDSAMYLCASSLIGLSGANVLTFGAGSRLTVL.

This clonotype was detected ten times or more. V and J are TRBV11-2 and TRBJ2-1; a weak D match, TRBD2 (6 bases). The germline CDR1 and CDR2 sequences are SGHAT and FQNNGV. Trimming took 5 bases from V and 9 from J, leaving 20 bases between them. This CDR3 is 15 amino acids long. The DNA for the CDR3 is TGTGCCAGCAGCACGTCCGGGACTCCTAGGCGTGAGCAGTTCTTC. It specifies CASSTSGTPRREQFF.

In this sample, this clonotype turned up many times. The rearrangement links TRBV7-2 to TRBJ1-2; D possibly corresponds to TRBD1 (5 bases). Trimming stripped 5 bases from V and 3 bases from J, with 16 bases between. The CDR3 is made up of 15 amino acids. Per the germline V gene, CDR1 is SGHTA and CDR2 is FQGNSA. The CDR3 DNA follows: TGTGCCAGCAGCACCCCACCCCCACAGGACTATGGCTACACCTTC. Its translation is CASSTPPPQDYGYTF.

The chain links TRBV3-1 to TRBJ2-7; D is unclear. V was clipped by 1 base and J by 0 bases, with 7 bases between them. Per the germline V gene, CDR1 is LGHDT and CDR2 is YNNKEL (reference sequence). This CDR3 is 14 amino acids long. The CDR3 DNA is TGTGCCAGCAGCCAAGCCTCGAGCTCCTACGAGCAGTACGTC. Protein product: CASSQASSSYEQYV.

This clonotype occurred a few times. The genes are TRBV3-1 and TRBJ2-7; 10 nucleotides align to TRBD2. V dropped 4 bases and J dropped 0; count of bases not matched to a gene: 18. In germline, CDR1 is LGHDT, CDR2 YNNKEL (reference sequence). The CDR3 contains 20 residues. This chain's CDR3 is CASSPRAKRALAGDSYEQYF. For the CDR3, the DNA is TGTGCCAGCAGCCCCCGCGCCAAAAGGGCGCTAGCGGGGGACTCCTACGAGCAGTACTTC.

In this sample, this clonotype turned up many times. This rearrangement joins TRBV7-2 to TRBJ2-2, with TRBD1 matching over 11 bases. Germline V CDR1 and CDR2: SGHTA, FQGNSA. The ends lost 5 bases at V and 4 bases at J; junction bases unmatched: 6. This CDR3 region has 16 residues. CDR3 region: CASSPWDRGFTGELFF. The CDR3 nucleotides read TGTGCCAGCAGCCCCTGGGACAGGGGGTTCACCGGGGAGCTGTTTTTT.

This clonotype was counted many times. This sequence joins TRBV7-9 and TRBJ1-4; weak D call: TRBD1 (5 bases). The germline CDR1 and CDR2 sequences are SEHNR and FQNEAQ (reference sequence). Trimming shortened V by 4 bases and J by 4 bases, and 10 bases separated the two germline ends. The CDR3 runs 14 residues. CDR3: CASSSPGGNEKLFF. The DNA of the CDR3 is TGTGCCAGCAGCTCCCCGGGGGGTAATGAAAAACTGTTTTTT.

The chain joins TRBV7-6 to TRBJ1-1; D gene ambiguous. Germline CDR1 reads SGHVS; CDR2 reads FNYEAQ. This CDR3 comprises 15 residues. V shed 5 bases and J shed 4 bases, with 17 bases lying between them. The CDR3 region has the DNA TGTGCCAGCAGCGCATTCGGACCGCGGGGCACTGAAGCTTTCTTT. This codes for CASSAFGPRGTEAFF. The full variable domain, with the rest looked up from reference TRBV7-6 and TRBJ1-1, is GAGVSQSPRYKVTKRGQDVALRCDPISGHVSLYWYRQALGQGPEFLTYFNYEAQQDKSGLPNDRFSAERPEGSISTLTIQRTEQRDSAMYRCASSAFGPRGTEAFFGQGTRLTVV.

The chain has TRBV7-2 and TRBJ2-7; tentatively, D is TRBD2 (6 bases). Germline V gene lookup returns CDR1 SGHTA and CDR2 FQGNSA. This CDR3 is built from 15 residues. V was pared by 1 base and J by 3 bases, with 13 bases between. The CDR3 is CASSLGVASDYEQYF. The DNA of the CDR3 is TGTGCCAGCAGCTTAGGAGTGGCTAGCGACTACGAGCAGTACTTC.

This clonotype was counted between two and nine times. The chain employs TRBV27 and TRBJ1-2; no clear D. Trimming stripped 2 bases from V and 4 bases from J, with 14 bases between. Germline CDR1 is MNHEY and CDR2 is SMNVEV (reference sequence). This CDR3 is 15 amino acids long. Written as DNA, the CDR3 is TGTGCCAGCAGTTTAACGGCAAATAACCGCTATGGCTACACCTTC. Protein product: CASSLTANNRYGYTF.

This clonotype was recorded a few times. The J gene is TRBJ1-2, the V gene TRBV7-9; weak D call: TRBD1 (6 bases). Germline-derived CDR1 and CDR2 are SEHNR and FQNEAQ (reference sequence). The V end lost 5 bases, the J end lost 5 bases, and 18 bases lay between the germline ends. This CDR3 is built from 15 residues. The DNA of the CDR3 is TGTGCCAGCAGCCCACAGGGAGGCAACCGTTATGGCTACACCTTC. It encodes CASSPQGGNRYGYTF.

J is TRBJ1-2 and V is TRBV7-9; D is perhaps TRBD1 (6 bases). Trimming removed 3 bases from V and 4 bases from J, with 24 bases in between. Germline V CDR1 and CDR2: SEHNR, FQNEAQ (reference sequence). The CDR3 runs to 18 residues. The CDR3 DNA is TGTGCCAGCAGCTTGGCTAGGACCGACTTGCGGGGGCTCTATGGCTACACCTTC. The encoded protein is CASSLARTDLRGLYGYTF.

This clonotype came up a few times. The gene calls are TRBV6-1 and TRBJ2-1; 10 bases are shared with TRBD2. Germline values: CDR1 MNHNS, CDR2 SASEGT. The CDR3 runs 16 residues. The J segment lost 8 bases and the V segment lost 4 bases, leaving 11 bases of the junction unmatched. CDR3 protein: CASSAPVSGGVHEQFF. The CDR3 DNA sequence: TGTGCCAGCAGTGCTCCGGTCAGCGGGGGGGTTCATGAGCAGTTCTTC.

The CDR3, as DNA: TGTGCCAGCAGTTACGCGGACAGGGGATCACCCCTCCACTTT. Translating it yields CASSYADRGSPLHF. The rearrangement joins TRBV6-5 to TRBJ1-6, with 9 nucleotides matching TRBD1. CDR1 and CDR2 from the germline V gene are MNHEY and SVGAGI. V was pared by 2 bases and J by 10 bases, with 3 bases of the junction left unmatched. The CDR3 is 14 amino acids.

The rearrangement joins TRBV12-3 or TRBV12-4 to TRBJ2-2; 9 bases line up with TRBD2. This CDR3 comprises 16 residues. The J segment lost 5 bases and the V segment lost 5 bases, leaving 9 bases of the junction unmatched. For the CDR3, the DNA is TGTGCCAGCAGTAGGAGGCGGGGGGGCCATACCGGGGAGCTGTTTTTT. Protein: CASSRRRGGHTGELFF.

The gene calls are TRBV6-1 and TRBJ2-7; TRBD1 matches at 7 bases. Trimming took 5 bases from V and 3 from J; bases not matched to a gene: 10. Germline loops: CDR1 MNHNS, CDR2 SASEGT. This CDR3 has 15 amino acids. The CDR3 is CASSPNRGQSYEQYV. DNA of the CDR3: TGTGCCAGCAGTCCTAACAGGGGCCAGAGCTACGAGCAGTACGTC.

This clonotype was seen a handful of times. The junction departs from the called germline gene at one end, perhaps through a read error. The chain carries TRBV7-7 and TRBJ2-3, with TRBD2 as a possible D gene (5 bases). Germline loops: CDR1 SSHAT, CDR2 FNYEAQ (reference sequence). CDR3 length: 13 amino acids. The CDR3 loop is CASSSLSGYTQYF. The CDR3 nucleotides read TGTGCTAGCAGCTCGCTTTCGGGGTATACGCAGTATTTT.

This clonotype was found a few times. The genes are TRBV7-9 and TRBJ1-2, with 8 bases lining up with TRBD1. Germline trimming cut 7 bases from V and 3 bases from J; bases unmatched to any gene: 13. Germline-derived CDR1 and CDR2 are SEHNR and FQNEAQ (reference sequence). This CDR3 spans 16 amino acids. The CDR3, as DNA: TGTGCCAGCACCCCCCTCCTAGGACAGGGTGACTATGGCTACACCTTC. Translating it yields CASTPLLGQGDYGYTF.

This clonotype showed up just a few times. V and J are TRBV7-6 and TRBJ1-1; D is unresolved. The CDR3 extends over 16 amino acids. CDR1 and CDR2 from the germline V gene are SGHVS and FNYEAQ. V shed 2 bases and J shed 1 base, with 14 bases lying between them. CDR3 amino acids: CASSLSEGGANTEAFF. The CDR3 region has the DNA TGTGCCAGCAGCTTATCCGAAGGTGGAGCGAACACTGAAGCTTTCTTT.

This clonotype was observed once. CDR3 DNA: TGTGCCAGCAGCTTTTCGGAGGAAGCTTTCTTT. This encodes CASSFSEEAFF. This chain connects TRBV5-6 to TRBJ1-1, with D hard to call. Trimming removed 2 bases at V and 8 bases at J, with 7 bases between. CDR1 and CDR2 (germline): SGHDT, YYEEEE. The CDR3 contains 11 residues. The variable domain in full, with the rest retrieved from reference TRBV5-6 and TRBJ1-1, is DAGVTQSPTHLIKTRGQQVTLRCSPKSGHDTVSWYQQALGQGPQFIFQYYEEEERQRGNFPDRFSGHQFPNYSSELNVNALLLGDSALYLCASSFSEEAFFGQGTRLTVV.

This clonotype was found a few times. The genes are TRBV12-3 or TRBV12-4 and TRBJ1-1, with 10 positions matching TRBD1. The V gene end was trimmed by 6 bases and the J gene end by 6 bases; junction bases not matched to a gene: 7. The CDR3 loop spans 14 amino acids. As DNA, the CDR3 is TGTGCCAGCAGCCCCGGGACAGGGGTCCCTGAAGCTTTCTTT. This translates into CASSPGTGVPEAFF.